This is a list of T cell receptor beta chains from one sample in a study of blood T cell repertoires in COVID-19. The protocol was immunoSEQ multiplex PCR, while the TCRdb copy is restricted to in-frame clones and leaves out a portion. The sample has some 450,000 clones, more than 70% seen once. The specimen was peripheral blood. The receptors stem from a woman aged 45-65 years with COVID-19, enrolled during active disease. Both conserved end residues are part of each CDR3. The order of the fields is V gene, CDR3 protein.

v_call: TRBV3-1/TRBV3-2
cdr3_aa: CASSPRTPTNTGELFF

v_call: TRBV19
cdr3_aa: CASSPFGGEYEQYF

v_call: TRBV5-1
cdr3_aa: CASSLEGVAREQYF

v_call: TRBV6-4
cdr3_aa: CASSDSASVLYNEQFF

v_call: TRBV7-9
cdr3_aa: CANSNRGDEQFF

v_call: TRBV5-1
cdr3_aa: CASSRGQGDQPQHF

v_call: TRBV25-1
cdr3_aa: CASSLGGRLDGYTF

v_call: TRBV29-1
cdr3_aa: CSVIDRAVTEAFF

v_call: TRBV6-6
cdr3_aa: CASRGINREENYGYTF

v_call: TRBV6-1
cdr3_aa: CASSAQLAGGQETQYF

v_call: TRBV30
cdr3_aa: CAWSAVRTALQDTQYF

v_call: TRBV10-1
cdr3_aa: CASSDMGRKDEQFF

v_call: TRBV9
cdr3_aa: CASSVGRSNTEAFF

v_call: TRBV7-3
cdr3_aa: CASSFSGGAADTQYF

v_call: TRBV5-1
cdr3_aa: CASSPGASGVETQYF

v_call: TRBV19
cdr3_aa: CASRPLVWDTEAFF

v_call: TRBV6-5
cdr3_aa: CASRDRGDYEQYF

v_call: TRBV6-2/TRBV6-3
cdr3_aa: CASSYSEQTGYGYTF

v_call: TRBV18
cdr3_aa: CASSRTGDLEQYF

v_call: TRBV21-1
cdr3_aa: CASSKGGRLNTEAFF

v_call: TRBV5-5
cdr3_aa: CASSLDRGRNQPQHF

v_call: TRBV5-5
cdr3_aa: CASSLMQVNQPQHF

v_call: TRBV7-2
cdr3_aa: CASSLGLAAPSETQYF

v_call: TRBV10-1
cdr3_aa: CASSENRIYNEQFF

v_call: TRBV3-1/TRBV3-2
cdr3_aa: CASSQEGRVQYF

v_call: TRBV7-6
cdr3_aa: CASSLSGPPLNEQYF

v_call: TRBV19
cdr3_aa: CASSVSGSYEQYF

v_call: TRBV6-1
cdr3_aa: CASSEVRDRESPLHF

v_call: TRBV5-1
cdr3_aa: CASSLVSSSYEQYF

v_call: TRBV19
cdr3_aa: CASSIGQGNTEAFF

v_call: TRBV6-1
cdr3_aa: CASSEAMTEENTEAFF

v_call: TRBV18
cdr3_aa: CASSPDGQGSTEAFF

v_call: TRBV12-3/TRBV12-4
cdr3_aa: CASSLGREGGYTF

v_call: TRBV7-4
cdr3_aa: CASSPILIPQGMYEQYF

v_call: TRBV20-1
cdr3_aa: CSVAREAGYTF

v_call: TRBV2
cdr3_aa: CASIPDRGRSEKLFF